This entry describes one T cell receptor beta chain. Its recognized antigen is unknown. No base quality values were provided; no much bigger clone lies one nucleotide off. The sample belongs to a study of graft-versus-host responses after intestinal transplantation (dated by TCRdb to the early 2020s). Study-level background: The transplants that recipients got were multivisceral, liver-intestinal, or isolated intestinal. Samples from a few later patients were sequenced in-house on an Illumina MiSeq with MiXCR processing rather than by the commercial service. All recipients received anti-thymocyte globulin induction followed by maintenance tacrolimus and steroids for about three years. Alloreactive clones were identified by sequencing pre-transplant mixed lymphocyte reaction products and comparing them with unstimulated pre-transplant donor and recipient T cells. A cohort of about two dozen intestinal transplant recipients, including one retransplant, was enrolled, and a few patients lacking pretransplant specimens were excluded. Donor T cell macrochimerism was defined as a peak of at least 4% donor T cells among recipient peripheral blood mononuclear cells. After intestinal transplantation, graft-versus-host and host-versus-graft alloreactive T cell clones in the graft, circulation and bone marrow were tracked using bulk TCR-beta CDR3 sequencing. Study-wide findings and limitations: In the allografts of patients with donor T cell macrochimerism, GvH to HvG T cell clonal ratios were high. GvH clones were found in recipient bone marrow, and some of the GvH clones appeared earlier in ileal mucosa or blood, which is consistent with an intestinal mucosal origin. The relatively low number and heterogeneity of intestinal transplant patients limited the conclusions. Early after transplant, declines in HvG clones were associated with peak levels of circulating GvH clones.

The CDR3, from cysteine to phenylalanine, totals 15 residues. Only CDR3 DNA remains: 45 bases, in frame from the first base. Reading the germline V gene gives CDR1 MGHRA and CDR2 YSYEKL. Cut back by 0 bases and 2 bases, the V and J ends lie 10 bases apart. This specimen's time point label, interpreted: cells obtained before transplantation from donor or recipient. CD3+CD4+ and CD3+CD8+ populations were FACS-sorted from unstimulated pre-transplant donor and recipient cells taken from spleen or lymph nodes. Library preparation was by the immunoSEQ multiplex PCR assay. In most patients, genomic DNA was isolated using the Qiagen DNeasy Blood and Tissue Kit and sent frozen to Adaptive Biotechnologies for TCR sequencing. For most patients, high-throughput TCR-beta CDR3 sequencing of genomic DNA was performed by Adaptive Biotechnologies. From the authors' description of their analysis: TCR sequencing data were retrieved from Adaptive's ImmunoSEQ software for around 20 patients, whereas a few other patients were processed with MiXCR and VDJtools. To correct CD4 versus CD8 sorting errors, sequences present in both subsets at a frequency ratio below 5:1 were removed. CDR3 nucleotide sequences shared between donor and recipient were removed because their origin could not be assigned. To be classed as alloreactive, a clone needed at least 2-fold expansion over unstimulated cells and a minimum CFSE-low frequency of 0.002% (template counts) or 0.001% (read counts). Mappable clones were those detected in sequenced pre-transplant spleen, lymph node, or MLR CFSE-low populations of the donor or recipient. Cumulative frequency of alloreactive clones was calculated as a percentage of all sequences weighted by copy number. Drawn from immuneACCESS, this table holds only the in-frame rearrangements with V and J called that TCRdb kept. Clones are partly lost; checked studies trace under half to an unresolved V gene and leave the rest unexplained. Clone size and V and J calls were adopted from that table, with D and trimming inferred from the DNA. The sample table records more than 95,000 clones; 87% of these occur just once. The top ten hold over 0.8% of the sample.

The clonotype was recovered from a human donor who received an intestinal transplant. Source: unstimulated CD4+ T cells sorted from spleen or lymph node cells, taken before intestinal transplant. The rearrangement combines TRBV4-1 with TRBJ1-1; no confident D gene assignment can be made. The DNA is as follows: TGCGCCAGCAGCCAAGATGTTACAGCTAACACTGAAGCTTTCTTT. This gives the protein CASSQDVTANTEAFF.